Below, 13 T cell receptor beta chains from the same sample are listed, as sequenced in a study of PD-L1 blockade in urothelial cancer. The time point: peripheral blood 6 weeks after treatment start. The method was immunoSEQ multiplex PCR; TCRdb's version includes in-frame clones alone and lacks a portion of them. The sample gives about 41,000 clones, 70% to 90% of which show up once; 2.5% to 3% is in the top ten. Sequencing was performed on PBMCs, taken around atezolizumab (anti-PD-L1) treatment. These receptors came from a man between 65 and 85 years old with urothelial cancer.

This clone was detected only a few times. This chain links TRBV5-4 with TRBJ2-6, with TRBD1 matching over 7 bases. V dropped 4 bases and J dropped 1; count of bases not matched to a gene: 8. The germline V gene has CDR1 SGHNT and CDR2 YYREEE (reference sequence). The CDR3 runs to 17 residues. CDR3 DNA sequence: TGTGCCAGCAGCCAGGGACAGCTCCCGTCTGGGGCCAACGTCCTGACTTTC. Translating it yields CASSQGQLPSGANVLTF.

This clone occurred a few times. The chain joins TRBV5-1 to TRBJ1-5; D gene unclear. The CDR3 is 15 amino acids. The V end was cut by 2 bases, the J end by 3 bases, with 12 bases between. Germline CDR1 SGHRS, CDR2 YFSETQ. The chain's CDR3 is CASSLSGDLNQPQHF. The CDR3 nucleotides read TGCGCCAGCAGCTTAAGCGGAGACCTCAATCAGCCCCAGCATTTT. Supplemented by reference TRBV5-1 and TRBJ1-5, the full variable domain reads KAGVTQTPRYLIKTRGQQVTLSCSPISGHRSVSWYQQTPGQGLQFLFEYFSETQRNKGNFPGRFSGRQFSNSRSEMNVSTLELGDSALYLCASSLSGDLNQPQHFGDGTRLSIL.

V usage is TRBV10-3 and J usage is TRBJ2-7; TRBD2 matches 8 bases. CDR1 is ENHRY and CDR2 is SYGVKD in the germline V gene. V dropped 6 bases and J dropped 7; count of bases not matched to a gene: 11. This CDR3 is 14 amino acids long. The CDR3, as DNA: TGTGCCATCAGAGGGGAACGGGAGGGCCGTGAGCAGTACTTC. Translated: CAIRGEREGREQYF.

This chain joins TRBV2 and TRBJ1-1; D might be TRBD1 (6 bases). This CDR3 has 14 residues. V lost 8 bases and J lost 5, with 18 bases in between. The germline V gene has CDR1 SNHLY and CDR2 FYNNEI. CDR3 in amino acids: CASGRGGASTEAFF. The CDR3 DNA reads TGTGCCAGCGGGAGGGGGGGCGCGTCGACTGAAGCTTTCTTT.

The J gene is TRBJ2-1, the V gene TRBV2; TRBD1 aligns across 7 bases. J lost 5 bases, V lost 7 bases, and 8 bases had no gene match. The CDR3 length is 14 residues. Germline assignment: CDR1 SNHLY and CDR2 FYNNEI. The CDR3 spells CASTGDRVDNEQFF. CDR3 bases: TGTGCCAGCACTGGAGACAGGGTGGACAATGAGCAGTTCTTC.

V gene TRBV30 combines with J gene TRBJ2-2; TRBD2 matches at 13 bases. The germline gives CDR1 GTSNPN, CDR2 SVGIG (reference sequence). J was trimmed by 4 bases and V by 3 bases; bases with no gene match: 5. There are 16 residues in the CDR3. CDR3: CAWRQRTSGSTGELFF. The CDR3 DNA is TGTGCCTGGAGACAGAGGACTAGCGGGAGCACCGGGGAGCTGTTTTTT.

The table lists this clone with a few counts. The CDR3 DNA reads TGTGCCAGCAGCCAAAACCCCAGGCCATTCACAGATACGCAGTATTTT. This gives the protein CASSQNPRPFTDTQYF. The V gene is TRBV4-2, the J gene TRBJ2-3; D remains ambiguous. This CDR3 has 16 residues. V was clipped by 2 bases and J by 2 bases, with 14 bases between them. Germline loops: CDR1 LGHNA, CDR2 YNFKEQ.

V usage is TRBV28 and J usage is TRBJ2-7, with 9 bases that match TRBD1. CDR1 and CDR2 from the germline V gene are MDHEN and SYDVKM. CDR3 length: 17 amino acids. V trimming: 3 bases; J trimming: 5 bases; junction bases outside the gene matches: 14. This CDR3 reads CASSLLGGGTGTHEQYF. The CDR3 DNA sequence: TGTGCCAGCAGTTTGCTCGGGGGTGGGACAGGGACCCACGAGCAGTACTTC. The full variable domain, completed using reference TRBV28 and TRBJ2-7, is DVKVTQSSRYLVKRTGEKVFLECVQDMDHENMFWYRQDPGLGLRLIYFSYDVKMKEKGDIPEGYSVSREKKERFSLILESASTNQTSMYLCASSLLGGGTGTHEQYFGPGTRLTVT.

J is TRBJ2-7 and V is TRBV13; the D is unclear. The CDR3 totals 14 residues. CDR1 is PRHDT, CDR2 FYEKMQ, per germline (reference sequence). The ends were cut back, 9 bases at V and 0 bases at J, with 15 bases in the middle. The CDR3 DNA is TGTGCCAGTGGGTTGGGCCGAAGCTCCTACGAGCAGTACTTC. It is translated as CASGLGRSSYEQYF.

This chain joins TRBV23-1 and TRBJ2-5; D call uncertain. TRBV23-1 qualifies as an ORF whose function is uncertain. The V gene lost 0 bases and the J gene lost 5 bases, with 7 bases spanning the gap. This CDR3 has 13 residues. The CDR3 loop reads CASSQSVRETQYF. CDR3 sequence (DNA): TGCGCCAGCAGTCAATCGGTGCGGGAGACCCAGTACTTC.

V usage is TRBV5-4 and J usage is TRBJ2-2; TRBD2 matches 10 bases. The V gene's germline CDR1 is SGHNT and CDR2 YYREEE (reference sequence). Trimming cost V 3 bases and J 2 bases; bases outside gene matches: 7. The CDR3 spans 17 residues. As DNA, the CDR3 is TGTGCCAGCAGCTCTGGACTAGCGGCTACTAACACCGGGGAGCTGTTTTTT. Its protein product is CASSSGLAATNTGELFF. Variable domain in full (rest from reference TRBV5-4 and TRBJ2-2): ETGVTQSPTHLIKTRGQQVTLRCSSQSGHNTVSWYQQALGQGPQFIFQYYREEENGRGNFPPRFSGLQFPNYSSELNVNALELDDSALYLCASSSGLAATNTGELFFGEGSRLTVL.

V is TRBV18 and J is TRBJ1-2; TRBD1 aligns across 7 bases. Germline CDR1 reads KGHSH; CDR2 reads LQKENI. The V gene end was trimmed by 2 bases and the J gene end by 4 bases; junction bases not matched to a gene: 1. The CDR3 length is 13 residues. The CDR3 region is CASSPRGLYGYTF. CDR3 bases: TGTGCCAGCTCACCAAGGGGGCTCTATGGCTACACCTTC. The whole variable domain, filled in from reference TRBV18 and TRBJ1-2, reads NAGVMQNPRHLVRRRGQEARLRCSPMKGHSHVYWYRQLPEEGLKFMVYLQKENIIDESGMPKERFSAEFPKEGPSILRIQQVVRGDSAAYFCASSPRGLYGYTFGSGTRLTVV.

V gene TRBV19 combines with J gene TRBJ2-3; TRBD2 aligns across 10 bases. The CDR3 sequence is 16 residues long. Germline CDR1 is LNHDA and CDR2 is SQIVND (reference sequence). J gave up 1 base and V 5 bases, and 6 bases lay outside the gene matches. The CDR3 protein is CASSPQREGGTDTQYF. The CDR3, as DNA: TGTGCCAGTAGTCCCCAGCGGGAGGGAGGCACAGATACGCAGTATTTT.